This T cell receptor beta chain was sequenced for a study of T cell responses to AZD1222 COVID-19 vaccine. The protocol was immunoSEQ multiplex PCR, while the TCRdb copy is restricted to in-frame clones and leaves out a portion. The table includes more than 100,000 clones, approximately 86% detected once. The receptor was derived from an adult who received the AZD1222 COVID-19 vaccine. The source was peripheral blood, collected 28 days after the second AZD1222 dose.

As DNA, the CDR3 is TGTGCCAGCAGTTTATACGGTTCTAGACAAGAGACCCAGTACTTC. It codes for CASSLYGSRQETQYF. V usage is TRBV28 and J usage is TRBJ2-5; D ambiguous. This CDR3 is 15 amino acids long. Deletions cut 1 base from V and 2 bases from J, with 11 bases between. Germline V CDR1 and CDR2: MDHEN, SYDVKM.